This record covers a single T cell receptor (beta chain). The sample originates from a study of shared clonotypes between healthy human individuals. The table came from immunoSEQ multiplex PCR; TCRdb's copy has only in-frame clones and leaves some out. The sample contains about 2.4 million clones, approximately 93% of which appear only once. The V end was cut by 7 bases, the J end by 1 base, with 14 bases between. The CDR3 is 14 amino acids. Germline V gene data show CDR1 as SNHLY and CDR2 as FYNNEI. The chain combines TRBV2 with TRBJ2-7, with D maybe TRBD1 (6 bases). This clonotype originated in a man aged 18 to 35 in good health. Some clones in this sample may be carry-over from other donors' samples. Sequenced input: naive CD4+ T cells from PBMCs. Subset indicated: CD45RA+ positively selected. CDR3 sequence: CASILGQGSYEQYF. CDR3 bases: TGTGCCAGCATACTGGGGCAGGGGTCCTACGAGCAGTACTTC.